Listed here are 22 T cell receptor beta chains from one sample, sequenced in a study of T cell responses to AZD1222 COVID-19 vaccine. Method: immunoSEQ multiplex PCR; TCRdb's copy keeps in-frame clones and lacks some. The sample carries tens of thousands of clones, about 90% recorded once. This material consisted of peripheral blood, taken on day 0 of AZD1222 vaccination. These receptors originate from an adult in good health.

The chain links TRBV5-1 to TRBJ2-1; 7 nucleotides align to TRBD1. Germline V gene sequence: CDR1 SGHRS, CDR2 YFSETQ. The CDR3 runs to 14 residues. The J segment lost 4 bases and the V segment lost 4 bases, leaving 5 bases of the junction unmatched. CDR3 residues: CASSAGQEYNEQFF. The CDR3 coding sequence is TGCGCCAGCAGCGCCGGACAGGAGTACAATGAGCAGTTCTTC.

Written as DNA, the CDR3 is TGTGCCAGCAGCCGGGGACAGCAAGAGACCCAGTACTTC. Amino acids: CASSRGQQETQYF. The chain is built from TRBV5-4 and TRBJ2-5; 7 nucleotides align to TRBD1. Germline CDR1 reads SGHNT; CDR2 reads YYREEE (reference sequence). Trimming cost V 4 bases and J 2 bases; bases outside gene matches: 2. The CDR3 length is 13 residues.

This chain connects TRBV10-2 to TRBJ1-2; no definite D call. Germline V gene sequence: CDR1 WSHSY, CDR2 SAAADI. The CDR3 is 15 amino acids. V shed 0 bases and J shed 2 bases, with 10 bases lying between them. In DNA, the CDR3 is TGCGCCAGCAGTGAGTCCTCGGGCCAGAACTATGGCTACACCTTC. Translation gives CASSESSGQNYGYTF.

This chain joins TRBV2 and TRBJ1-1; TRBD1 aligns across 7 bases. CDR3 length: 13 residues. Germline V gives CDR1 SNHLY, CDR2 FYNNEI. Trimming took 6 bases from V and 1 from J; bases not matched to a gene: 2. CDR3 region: CASRRTGNTEAFF. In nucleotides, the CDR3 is TGTGCCAGCAGGCGGACAGGGAACACTGAAGCTTTCTTT.

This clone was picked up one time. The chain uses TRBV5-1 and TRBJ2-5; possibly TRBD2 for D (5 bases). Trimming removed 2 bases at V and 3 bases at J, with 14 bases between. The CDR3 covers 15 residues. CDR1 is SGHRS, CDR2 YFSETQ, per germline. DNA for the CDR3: TGCGCCAGCAGCTTAGGTGCGCGGGTCGAAGAGACCCAGTACTTC. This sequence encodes CASSLGARVEETQYF. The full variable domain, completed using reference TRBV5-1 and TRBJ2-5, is KAGVTQTPRYLIKTRGQQVTLSCSPISGHRSVSWYQQTPGQGLQFLFEYFSETQRNKGNFPGRFSGRQFSNSRSEMNVSTLELGDSALYLCASSLGARVEETQYFGPGTRLLVL.

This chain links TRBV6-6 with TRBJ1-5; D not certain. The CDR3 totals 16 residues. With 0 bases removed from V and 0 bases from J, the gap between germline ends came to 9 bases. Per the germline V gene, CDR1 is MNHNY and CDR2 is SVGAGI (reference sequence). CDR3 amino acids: CASSYSAEDSNQPQHF. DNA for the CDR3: TGTGCCAGCAGTTACTCGGCGGAAGATAGCAATCAGCCCCAGCATTTT.

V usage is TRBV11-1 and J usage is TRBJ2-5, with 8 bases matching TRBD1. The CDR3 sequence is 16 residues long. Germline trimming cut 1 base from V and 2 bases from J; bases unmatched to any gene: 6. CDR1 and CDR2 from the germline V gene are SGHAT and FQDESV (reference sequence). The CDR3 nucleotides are TGTGCCAGCAGCTTAGTAAGAGGACAGGGACAAGAGACCCAGTACTTC. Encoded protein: CASSLVRGQGQETQYF.

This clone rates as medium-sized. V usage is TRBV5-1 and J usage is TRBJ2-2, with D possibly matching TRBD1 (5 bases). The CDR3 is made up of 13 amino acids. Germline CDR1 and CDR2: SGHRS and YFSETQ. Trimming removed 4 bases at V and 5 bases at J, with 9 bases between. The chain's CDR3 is CASSSSGTGELFF. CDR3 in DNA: TGCGCCAGCAGCAGCTCAGGGACCGGGGAGCTGTTTTTT.

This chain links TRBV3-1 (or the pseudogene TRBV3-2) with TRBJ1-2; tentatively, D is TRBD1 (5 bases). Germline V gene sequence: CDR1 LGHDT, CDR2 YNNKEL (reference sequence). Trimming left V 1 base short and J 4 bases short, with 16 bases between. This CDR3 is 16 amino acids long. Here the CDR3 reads CASSQGFGGVSYGYTF. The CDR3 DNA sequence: TGTGCCAGCAGCCAAGGGTTCGGGGGAGTTAGCTATGGCTACACCTTC.

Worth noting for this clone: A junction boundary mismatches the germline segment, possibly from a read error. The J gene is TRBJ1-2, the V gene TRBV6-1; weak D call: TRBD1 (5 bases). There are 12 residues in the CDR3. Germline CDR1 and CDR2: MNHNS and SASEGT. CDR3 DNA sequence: TGTGCCAGCAGTGAAGGTCAGGGCGGACCTAATTTC. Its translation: CASSEGQGGPNF.

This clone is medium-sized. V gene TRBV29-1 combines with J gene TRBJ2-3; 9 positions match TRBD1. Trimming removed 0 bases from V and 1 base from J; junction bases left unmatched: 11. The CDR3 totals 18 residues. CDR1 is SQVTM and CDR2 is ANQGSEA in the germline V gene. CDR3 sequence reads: CSVEDSVNRGLRTDTQYF. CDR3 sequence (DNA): TGCAGCGTTGAAGACTCAGTCAACAGGGGGCTTCGCACAGATACGCAGTATTTT.

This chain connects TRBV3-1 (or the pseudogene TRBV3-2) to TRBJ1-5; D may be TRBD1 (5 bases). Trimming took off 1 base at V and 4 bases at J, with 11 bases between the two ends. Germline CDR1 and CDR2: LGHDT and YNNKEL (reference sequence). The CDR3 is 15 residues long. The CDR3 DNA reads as TGTGCCAGCAGCCAAGGGGGCAGGGTTAATCAGCCCCAGCATTTT. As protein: CASSQGGRVNQPQHF.

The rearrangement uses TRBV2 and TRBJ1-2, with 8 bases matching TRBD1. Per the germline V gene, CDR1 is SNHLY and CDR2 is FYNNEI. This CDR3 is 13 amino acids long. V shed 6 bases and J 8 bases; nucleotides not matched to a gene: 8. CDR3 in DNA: TGTGCCAGCAGACCCCAGGGGGCGGGAGGCTACACCTTC. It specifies CASRPQGAGGYTF.

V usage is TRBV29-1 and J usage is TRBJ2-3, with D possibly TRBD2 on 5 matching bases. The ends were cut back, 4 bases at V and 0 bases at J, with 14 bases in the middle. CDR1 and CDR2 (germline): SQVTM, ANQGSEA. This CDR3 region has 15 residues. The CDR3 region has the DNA TGCAGCGTTGTGCCGGGGTCCTATAGCACAGATACGCAGTATTTT. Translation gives CSVVPGSYSTDTQYF.

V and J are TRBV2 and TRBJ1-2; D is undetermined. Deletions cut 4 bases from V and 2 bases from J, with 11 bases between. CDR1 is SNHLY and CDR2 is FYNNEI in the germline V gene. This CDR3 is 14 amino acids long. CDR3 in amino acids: CASSVETGNYGYTF. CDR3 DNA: TGTGCCAGCAGTGTGGAGACTGGAAACTATGGCTACACCTTC.

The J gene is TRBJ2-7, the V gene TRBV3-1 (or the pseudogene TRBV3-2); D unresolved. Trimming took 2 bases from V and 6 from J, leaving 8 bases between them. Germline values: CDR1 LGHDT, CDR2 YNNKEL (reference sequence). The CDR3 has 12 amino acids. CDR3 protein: CASSQLAAEQYF. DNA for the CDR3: TGTGCCAGCAGCCAACTTGCCGCCGAGCAGTACTTC.

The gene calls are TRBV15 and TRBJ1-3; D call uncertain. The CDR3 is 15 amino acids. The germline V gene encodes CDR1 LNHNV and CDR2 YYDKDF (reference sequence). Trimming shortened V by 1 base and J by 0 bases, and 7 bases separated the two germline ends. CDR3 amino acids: CATSRARISGNTIYF. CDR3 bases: TGTGCCACCAGCAGAGCCCGGATCTCTGGAAACACCATATATTTT.

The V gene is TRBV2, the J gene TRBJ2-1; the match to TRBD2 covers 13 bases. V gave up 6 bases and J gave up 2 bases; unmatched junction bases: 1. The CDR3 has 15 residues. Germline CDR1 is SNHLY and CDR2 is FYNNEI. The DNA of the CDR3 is TGTGCCAGCAGGGGACTAGCGGGAACCTACAATGAGCAGTTCTTC. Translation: CASRGLAGTYNEQFF.

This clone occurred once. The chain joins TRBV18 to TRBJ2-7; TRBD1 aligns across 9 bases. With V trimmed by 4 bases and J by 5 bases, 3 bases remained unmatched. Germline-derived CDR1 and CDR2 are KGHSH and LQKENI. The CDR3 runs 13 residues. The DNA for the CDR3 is TGTGCCAGCTCACTCCGGACAGGGGACGAGCAGTACTTC. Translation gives CASSLRTGDEQYF.

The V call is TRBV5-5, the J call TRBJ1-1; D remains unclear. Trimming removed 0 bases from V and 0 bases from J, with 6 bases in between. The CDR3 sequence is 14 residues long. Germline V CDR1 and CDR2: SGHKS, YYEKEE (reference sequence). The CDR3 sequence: CASSLVVMNTEAFF. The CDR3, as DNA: TGTGCCAGCAGCTTGGTAGTGATGAACACTGAAGCTTTCTTT.

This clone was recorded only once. CDR3: CSASDRPKGGNTIYF. The CDR3 bases are TGCAGTGCAAGTGACAGGCCGAAGGGGGGAAACACCATATATTTT. The J gene is TRBJ1-3, the V gene TRBV20-1, with a tentative D call TRBD1 (6 bases). This CDR3 contains 15 residues. Germline CDR1 and CDR2: DFQATT and SNEGSKA (reference sequence). Trimming shortened V by 6 bases and J by 4 bases, and 19 bases separated the two germline ends.

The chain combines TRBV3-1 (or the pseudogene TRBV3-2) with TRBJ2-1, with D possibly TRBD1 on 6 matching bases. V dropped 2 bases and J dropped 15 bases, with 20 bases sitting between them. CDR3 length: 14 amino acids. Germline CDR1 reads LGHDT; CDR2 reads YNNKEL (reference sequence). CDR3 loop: CASSQRGGEVVWFF. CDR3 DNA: TGTGCCAGCAGCCAACGAGGGGGAGAGGTGGTTTGGTTCTTC.